This is a list of T cell receptor beta chains from one sample in a study of blood T cell repertoires in COVID-19. The method was immunoSEQ multiplex PCR; TCRdb's version includes in-frame clones alone and lacks a portion of them. The table lists around 380,000 clones, more than 65% of them singletons. The sample was peripheral blood. Receptors originate from a human donor with acute or convalescent COVID-19. The donor label of this sample is uncertain. The CDR3 runs from the conserved cysteine through the conserved F or W. A D gene is named only where the DNA matches it firmly. Clone size is shown for a subset of rows, as once, few, many or a class of expanded clone.

d_call,clone_size,v_call,j_call,cdr3_nt,cdr3_aa
-,-,TRBV25-1,TRBJ1-4,TGTGCCACCCAGACAGGTTCGAGGGAAAAACTGTTTTTT,CATQTGSREKLFF
TRBD1,-,TRBV6-6,TRBJ1-1,TGTGCCAGTCACAGGGGTTTGAACACTGAAGCTTTCTTT,CASHRGLNTEAFF
-,-,TRBV7-9,TRBJ2-3,TGTGCCAGCAGCTCTCCGGGGTCTAGCACAGATACGCAGTATTTT,CASSSPGSSTDTQYF
-,-,TRBV13,TRBJ2-1,TGTGCCAGCAGCTTTTCCCTGGGGGGTAGCTCCTACAATGAGCAGTTCTTC,CASSFSLGGSSYNEQFF
-,-,TRBV5-1,TRBJ1-1,TGCGCCAGCTCGGTCGGCTCTTCAGGCACTGAAGCTTTCTTT,CASSVGSSGTEAFF
TRBD1,-,TRBV3-1/TRBV3-2,TRBJ1-2,TGTGCCAGCAGCCAAGAGACAGGGATCTATGGCTACACCTTC,CASSQETGIYGYTF
TRBD1,once,TRBV18,TRBJ1-2,TGTGCCAGCTCACCAAGGGGGACAGGGACGGATAGCTACACCTTC,CASSPRGTGTDSYTF
-,-,TRBV6-5,TRBJ2-7,TGTGCCAGCAGTTACAGGCAGGCCTACGAGCAGTACTTC,CASSYRQAYEQYF
-,-,TRBV7-2,TRBJ1-3,TGTGCCAGCAGCTTATTTGCCGGGACAACTGGAAACACCATATATTTT,CASSLFAGTTGNTIYF
TRBD1,-,TRBV28,TRBJ1-6,TGTGCCAGCAGTACAGGGGGCCCTAATAATTCACCCCTCCACTTT,CASSTGGPNNSPLHF
-,-,TRBV19,TRBJ1-1,TGTGCCAGTAGTATTAGGGGGAACACTGAAGCTTTCTTT,CASSIRGNTEAFF
TRBD1,-,TRBV27,TRBJ1-5,TGTGCCAGCAGCCTGACAGGGGACAATCAGCCCCAGCATTTT,CASSLTGDNQPQHF
-,-,TRBV19,TRBJ1-1,TGTGCCAGTAGTATCGGACGGACATCGCCCGGGGGGACTGAAGCTTTCTTT,CASSIGRTSPGGTEAFF
-,few,TRBV2,TRBJ1-2,TGTGCCAGCAGCGCGGGGGACTCCCAACGGAGTGGCTACACCTTC,CASSAGDSQRSGYTF
-,-,TRBV11-2,TRBJ1-5,TGTGCCAGCAGCTTAAGTCGGGGAGTGGGTCAGCCCCAGCATTTT,CASSLSRGVGQPQHF
TRBD1,-,TRBV19,TRBJ2-1,TGTGCCAGTAGTACCTCCGGGACAGGGGGGCGTGAGCAGTTCTTC,CASSTSGTGGREQFF
TRBD2,-,TRBV2,TRBJ2-5,TGTGCCAGCAGTGATCGAGGGCGGGGGGGCGGGGAGACCCAGTACTTC,CASSDRGRGGGETQYF
-,-,TRBV6-5,TRBJ1-5,TGTGCCAGCAAACAGGGTCTCAATCAGCCCCAGCATTTT,CASKQGLNQPQHF
TRBD1,-,TRBV28,TRBJ1-6,TGTGCCAGCAGTCTCCGGGACAGGGTTACTTCACCCCTCCACTTT,CASSLRDRVTSPLHF
-,-,TRBV3-1/TRBV3-2,TRBJ2-5,TGTGCCAGCAGCTCGCAGGGGGGCGAGACCCAGTACTTC,CASSSQGGETQYF
-,-,TRBV21-1,TRBJ1-6,TGTGCCAGCAGCAAAGATTCAGGGGTGGGACAGGTTAGGACCCCAATTTCACCCCTCCACTTT,CASSKDSGVGQVRTPISPLHF
TRBD2,-,TRBV9,TRBJ2-1,TGTGCCAGCAGACCATCCGGGACTAGTCGGAATGAGCAGTTCTTC,CASRPSGTSRNEQFF
TRBD1,-,TRBV15,TRBJ1-5,TGTGCCACCAGCAGTGGGACAGGGGTTACGGGCAATCAGCCCCAGCATTTT,CATSSGTGVTGNQPQHF
-,-,TRBV19,TRBJ1-2,TGTGCCAGTAGCCTAACAGTAGCTAACTATGGCTACACCTTC,CASSLTVANYGYTF
-,-,TRBV7-9,TRBJ1-4,TGTGCCAGCAGCCCCCAGGGGCACAATGAAAAACTGTTTTTT,CASSPQGHNEKLFF
-,-,TRBV7-2,TRBJ2-7,TGTGCCAGCAGCTTAGCTGTAGGGGGGGGTATGTACGAGCAGTACTTC,CASSLAVGGGMYEQYF
-,-,TRBV4-2,TRBJ1-1,TGTGCCAGCAGCCCACGTCAGGGGAGAGCTTTCTTT,CASSPRQGRAFF
-,few,TRBV7-9,TRBJ2-1,TGTGCCAGCAGCAATCGACAGGCCCCTTCCTACAATGAGCAGTTCTTC,CASSNRQAPSYNEQFF
TRBD1,-,TRBV2,TRBJ2-1,TGTGCCAGCAGTATACAGGGGATGAGCAATGAGCAGTTCTTC,CASSIQGMSNEQFF
TRBD1,-,TRBV3-1/TRBV3-2,TRBJ1-6,TGTGCCAGCAGAAACCGGGACAGGGCCAATTCACCCCTCCACTTT,CASRNRDRANSPLHF
-,-,TRBV4-1,TRBJ1-3,TGCGCCAGCAGCCAGAGGGGAGGCCCTGGAAACACCATATATTTT,CASSQRGGPGNTIYF